What follows describes a single T cell receptor beta chain. The antigen remains undetermined. Generated by immunoSEQ multiplex PCR, the TCRdb table keeps only in-frame clones and is missing some. This sample yields about 69,000 clones, of which over 70% are seen a single time; over 1.5% belongs to the top ten. The data were taken from a study of siplizumab effects on memory and regulatory T cells. Trimming took 6 bases from V and 5 from J; bases not matched to a gene: 10. Germline CDR1 reads LNHDA; CDR2 reads SQIVND (reference sequence). CDR3 size: 15 residues. Findings and caveats of the study: Greater diversity than memory cells seemed evident in naive T cells, which also appeared to be major alloresponse contributors. In the presence of siplizumab, alloreactive sequences traceable to unstimulated CD4+ memory cells were significantly reduced.

Sequencing used Tregs sorted from blood. The chain links TRBV19 to TRBJ2-7, with TRBD2 matching 10 bases. The clonotype was recovered from a human donor in good health. In DNA, the CDR3 is TGTGCCAGTAGAAAGCGGGGGGGGCAAGTCGACGAGCAGTACTTC. This sequence encodes CASRKRGGQVDEQYF. The whole variable domain, filled in from reference TRBV19 and TRBJ2-7, reads DGGITQSPKYLFRKEGQNVTLSCEQNLNHDAMYWYRQDPGQGLRLIYYSQIVNDFQKGDIAEGYSVSREKKESFPLTVTSAQKNPTAFYLCASRKRGGQVDEQYFGPGTRLTVT.